One T cell receptor (beta chain) is described in this entry. Its antigen is not identified. These data come from a study of T-cell memory formation after mild COVID-19. General study findings and limits: Mainly in CM and EM were contracting CD4+ clones; CD8+ were in EMRA. Second-wave clones peaking on day 37 lacked confirmed SARS-CoV-2 specificity.

The germline CDR1 and CDR2 sequences are LGHNA and YSLEER. V was trimmed by 2 bases and J by 0 bases, leaving 5 bases between them. The CDR3 is made up of 13 amino acids. TCRdb re-called the 5' RACE reads with MiXCR, one entry per CDR3 protein. The table lists about 210,000 distinct CDR3 sequences, around 30% of them singletons. V and J are TRBV4-3 and TRBJ2-7; D uncertain. Sample: PBMCs or a T cell subset sorted from them (not recorded which). The sequence came from an adult woman who had mild COVID-19 (a few samples of this study predate the infection). Cell type and time point are not known. The CDR3 bases are TGCGCCAGCAGCCAAACGGACTCCTACGAGCAGTACTTC. It yields the protein CASSQTDSYEQYF.